One sample yielded the 10 T cell receptor beta chains listed below, sequenced in a study of shared clonotypes between healthy human individuals. Libraries were prepared by immunoSEQ multiplex PCR; TCRdb keeps only in-frame clonotypes and omits some of them. The sample has about 2.3 million clones, roughly 93% seen once. The specimen sequenced was naive CD4+ T cells from PBMCs. Specified subset: CD45RA+ positively selected. The source is a man younger than 35 in good health. Some clones in this sample may be carry-over from other donors' samples.

The J gene is TRBJ2-1, the V gene TRBV27, with a tentative D call TRBD1 (7 bases). Germline lookup yields CDR1 MNHEY and CDR2 SMNVEV (reference sequence). The V gene lost 6 bases and the J gene lost 7 bases, with 22 bases spanning the gap. This CDR3 has 16 residues. CDR3 region: CASSRQGLFPGNEQFF. The CDR3 coding sequence is TGTGCCAGCAGCCGACAGGGACTCTTTCCGGGGAATGAGCAGTTCTTC.

J is TRBJ2-3 and V is TRBV5-1, with TRBD2 matching 10 bases. Germline CDR1 SGHRS, CDR2 YFSETQ. This CDR3 has 16 amino acids. With V trimmed by 1 base and J by 2 bases, 4 bases remained unmatched. CDR3 nucleotide sequence: TGCGCCAGCAGCTTGACAGCGGGAGGGCCCACAGATACGCAGTATTTT. Translation gives CASSLTAGGPTDTQYF.

The chain carries TRBV5-1 and TRBJ2-6; tentatively, D is TRBD1 (8 bases). There are 20 residues in the CDR3. Germline loops: CDR1 SGHRS, CDR2 YFSETQ. Trimming took off 4 bases at V and 0 bases at J, with 23 bases between the two ends. CDR3 bases: TGCGCCAGCAGCCTGACAGGACAGGGAGGGTTCTCCTCTGGGGCCAACGTCCTGACTTTC. Translating gives CASSLTGQGGFSSGANVLTF.

The V and J genes are TRBV11-2 and TRBJ1-5; D is ambiguous. In germline, CDR1 is SGHAT, CDR2 FQNNGV. Trimming took 1 base from V and 6 from J, leaving 4 bases between them. The CDR3 covers 12 residues. CDR3 bases: TGTGCCAGCAGCTTAGCGGGTCAGCCCCAGCATTTT. It is translated as CASSLAGQPQHF.

The chain is built from TRBV5-1 and TRBJ2-7, with 7 bases matching TRBD1. After removal of 2 bases from V and 2 bases from J, the junction contained 7 bases not matched to a gene. The CDR3 is made up of 15 amino acids. Germline V gives CDR1 SGHRS, CDR2 YFSETQ. The CDR3 DNA reads as TGCGCCAGCAGCTTAGGAAACAGGGGAACCTACGAGCAGTACTTC. Its protein is CASSLGNRGTYEQYF.

The rearrangement links TRBV6-1 to TRBJ1-5; D not resolved. This CDR3 spans 13 amino acids. V was trimmed by 5 bases and J by 2 bases, leaving 7 bases between them. The germline CDR1 and CDR2 sequences are MNHNS and SASEGT. The CDR3 is CASSYPGNQPQHF. The CDR3, as DNA: TGTGCCAGCAGTTATCCAGGCAATCAGCCCCAGCATTTT.

This clone has just one count. This chain links TRBV6-5 with TRBJ2-3; D is ambiguous. Germline loops: CDR1 MNHEY, CDR2 SVGAGI. This CDR3 region has 16 residues. Trimming took off 2 bases at V and 2 bases at J, with 14 bases between the two ends. CDR3 region: CASSYGPSITTDTQYF. The CDR3 DNA reads as TGTGCCAGCAGTTACGGGCCGTCTATAACCACAGATACGCAGTATTTT.

The chain recombines TRBV28 with TRBJ2-4, with TRBD2 as a possible D gene (5 bases). The CDR3 has 15 amino acids. V lost 6 bases and J lost 6, with 18 bases in between. Germline V lookup: CDR1 MDHEN, CDR2 SYDVKM. The CDR3 protein is CASSKTALGGNIQYF. As DNA, the CDR3 is TGTGCCAGCAGCAAAACAGCCCTCGGAGGAAACATTCAGTACTTC.

Worth noting for this clone: Other DNA sequences in the same sample also yield this CDR3. The rearrangement links TRBV5-1 to TRBJ2-3; TRBD2 aligns across 7 bases. V lost 6 bases, J lost 1 base, and 8 bases stayed unmatched. Germline CDR1 and CDR2: SGHRS and YFSETQ. This CDR3 is built from 15 residues. The CDR3: CASTPGGGGTDTQYF. The CDR3 nucleotides are TGCGCCAGCACCCCGGGCGGGGGAGGCACAGATACGCAGTATTTT.

As concerns this clone: One junction end does not reproduce the germline sequence, and a read error may be involved. The chain employs TRBV30 and TRBJ2-6, with D possibly TRBD2 on 7 matching bases. CDR1 and CDR2 from the germline V gene are GTSNPN and SVGIG (reference sequence). The CDR3 covers 17 residues. CDR3 sequence reads: CAWSVRRGADGDNVLTF. CDR3 DNA sequence: TGTGCCTGGAGTGTACGACGGGGGGCGGATGGGGACAACGTCCTGACTTTC. The variable domain in full, completed from reference TRBV30 and TRBJ2-6, reads SQTIHQWPATLVQPVGSPLSLECTVEGTSNPNLYWYRQAAGRGLQLLFYSVGIGQISSEVPQNLSASRPQDRQFILSSKKLLLSDSGFYLCAWSVRRGADGDNVLTFGAGSRLTVL.